This T cell receptor (beta chain) was recorded in a study of tumor-infiltrating lymphocytes in oesophageal squamous cell carcinoma. This clonotype was found a few times. A much bigger clone sits one base away, suggesting this may be a read error. TCRdb called the PCR reads again in MiXCR, with one record for every CDR3 protein. This sample has nearly 20,000 distinct CDR3 sequences; less than 45% occur once, and the top ten carry about 39%. Germline CDR1 reads SGHAT; CDR2 reads FQDESV (reference sequence). This CDR3 contains 13 residues. This clonotype was sampled from a male donor with esophageal squamous cell carcinoma. Specimen: esophageal tumor tissue. The rearrangement joins TRBV11-1 to TRBJ2-1; no clear D. The closer fit of TRBJ2-7 to the DNA end suggests the J call may be wrong. Here the CDR3 reads CASSLGLINEQYF. DNA of the CDR3: TGTGCCAGCAGCTTAGGCCTGATCAATGAGCAGTACTTC.